This TCR beta chain was recovered during a study of blood T cell repertoires in COVID-19. Original analysis: Amplification with reference gene primers provided the estimates of nucleated cell counts. The repertoire was sequenced with immunoSEQ multiplex PCR; TCRdb's copy has only in-frame clones and lacks some. Clonal size and the V and J genes are those of that table, whereas D and trimming came from the DNA. In the table there are 35,000 to 40,000 clones, over 75% of which are singletons. There are 15 residues in the CDR3. Trimming at V came to 2 bases and at J to 4 bases, leaving 4 bases not matched to a gene. Looked up from germline, CDR1 is SGHNT and CDR2 is YYREEE (reference sequence).

The clonotype comes from a man in his 70s with active COVID-19. Sequenced input: peripheral blood. The chain uses TRBV5-4 and TRBJ2-7; the match to TRBD2 covers 12 bases. This chain's CDR3 is CASSFLAGGPYEQYF. CDR3 nucleotide sequence: TGTGCCAGCAGCTTCCTAGCGGGAGGGCCTTACGAGCAGTACTTC.